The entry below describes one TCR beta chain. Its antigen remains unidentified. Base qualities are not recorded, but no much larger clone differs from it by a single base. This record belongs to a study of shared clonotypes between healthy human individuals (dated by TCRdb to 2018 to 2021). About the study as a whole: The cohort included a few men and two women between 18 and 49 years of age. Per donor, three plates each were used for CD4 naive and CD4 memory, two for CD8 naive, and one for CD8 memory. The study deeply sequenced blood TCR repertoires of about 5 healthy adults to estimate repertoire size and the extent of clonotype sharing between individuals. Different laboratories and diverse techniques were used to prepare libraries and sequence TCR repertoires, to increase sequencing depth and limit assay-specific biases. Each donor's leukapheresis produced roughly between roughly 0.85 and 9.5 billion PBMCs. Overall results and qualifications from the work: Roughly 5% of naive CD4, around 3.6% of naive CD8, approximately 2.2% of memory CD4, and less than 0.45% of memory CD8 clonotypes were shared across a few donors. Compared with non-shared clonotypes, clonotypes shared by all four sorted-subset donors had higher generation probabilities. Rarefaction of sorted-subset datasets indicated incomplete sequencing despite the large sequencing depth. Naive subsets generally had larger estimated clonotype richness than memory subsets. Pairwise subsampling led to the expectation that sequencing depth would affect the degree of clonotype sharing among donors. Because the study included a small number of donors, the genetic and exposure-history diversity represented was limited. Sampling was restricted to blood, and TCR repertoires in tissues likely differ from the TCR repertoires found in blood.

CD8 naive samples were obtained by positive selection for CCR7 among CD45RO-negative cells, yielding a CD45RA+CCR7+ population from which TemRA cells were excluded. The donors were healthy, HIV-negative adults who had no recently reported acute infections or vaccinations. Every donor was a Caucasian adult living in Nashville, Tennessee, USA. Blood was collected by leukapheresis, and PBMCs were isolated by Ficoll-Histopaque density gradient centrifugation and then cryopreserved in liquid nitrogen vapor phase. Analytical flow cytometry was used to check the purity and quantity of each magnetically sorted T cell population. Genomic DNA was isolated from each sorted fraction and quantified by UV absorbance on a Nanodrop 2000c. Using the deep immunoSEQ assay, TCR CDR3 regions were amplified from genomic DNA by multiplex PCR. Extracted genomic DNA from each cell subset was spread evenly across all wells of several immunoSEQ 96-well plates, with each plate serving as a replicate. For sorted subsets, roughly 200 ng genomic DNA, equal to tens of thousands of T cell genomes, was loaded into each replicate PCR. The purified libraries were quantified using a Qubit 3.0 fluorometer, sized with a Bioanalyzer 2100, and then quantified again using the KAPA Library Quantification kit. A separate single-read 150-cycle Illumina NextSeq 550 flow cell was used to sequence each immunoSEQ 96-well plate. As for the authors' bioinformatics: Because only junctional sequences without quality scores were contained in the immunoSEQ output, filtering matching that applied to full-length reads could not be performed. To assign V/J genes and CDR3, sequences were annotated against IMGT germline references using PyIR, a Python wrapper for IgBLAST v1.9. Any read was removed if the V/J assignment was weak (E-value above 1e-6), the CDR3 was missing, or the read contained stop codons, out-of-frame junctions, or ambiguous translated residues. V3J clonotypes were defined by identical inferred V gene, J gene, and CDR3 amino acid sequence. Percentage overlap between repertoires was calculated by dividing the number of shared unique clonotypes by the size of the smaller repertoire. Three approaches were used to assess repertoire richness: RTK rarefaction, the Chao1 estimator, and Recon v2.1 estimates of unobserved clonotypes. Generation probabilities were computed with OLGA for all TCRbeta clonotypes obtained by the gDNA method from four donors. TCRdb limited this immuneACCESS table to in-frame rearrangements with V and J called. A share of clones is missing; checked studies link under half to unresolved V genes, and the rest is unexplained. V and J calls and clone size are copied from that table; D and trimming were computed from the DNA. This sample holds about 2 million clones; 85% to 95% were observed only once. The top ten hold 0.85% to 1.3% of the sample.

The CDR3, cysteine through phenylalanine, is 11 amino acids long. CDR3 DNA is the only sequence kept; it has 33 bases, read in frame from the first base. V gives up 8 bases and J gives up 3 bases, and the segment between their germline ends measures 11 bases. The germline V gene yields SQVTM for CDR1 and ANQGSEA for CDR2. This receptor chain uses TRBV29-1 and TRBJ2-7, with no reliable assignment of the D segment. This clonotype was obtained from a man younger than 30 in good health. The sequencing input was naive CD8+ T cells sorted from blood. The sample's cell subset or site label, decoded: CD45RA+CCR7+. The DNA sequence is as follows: TGCAGCTCTCGGGTGGGCTACGAGCAGTACTTC. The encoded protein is CSSRVGYEQYF.